The source of this T cell receptor beta chain is a study of OX40 agonist ivuxolimab in advanced cancers. Study-level information: The study gave patients intravenous ivuxolimab at 0.01 to 10 mg/kg every 2 weeks.

Germline V gives CDR1 MNHEY, CDR2 SMNVEV (reference sequence). The ends lost 2 bases at V and 6 bases at J; junction bases unmatched: 2. This CDR3 region has 13 residues. As concerns this clone: The antigen is undetermined.

The table came from immunoSEQ multiplex PCR; TCRdb's copy has only in-frame clones and leaves some out. The data contain tens of thousands of clones, about 89% of them singletons. Study observations and caveats: CD4+ and CD8+ blood T cells expanded clonally by week 6 at 0.1 to 3.0 mg/kg.

The sequence was collected from an adult with an advanced solid tumor such as melanoma, head and neck, liver or kidney cancer. The source was CD4+ or CD8+ T cells sorted from blood, collected in a trial of the OX40 agonist ivuxolimab. The rearrangement joins TRBV27 to TRBJ1-2; 8 positions agree with TRBD1. The CDR3 protein is CASSLGRGHGYTF. CDR3 DNA: TGTGCCAGCAGTTTAGGCAGGGGGCATGGCTACACCTTC.